The clone carrying this T cell receptor (beta chain) was counted only a few times. Antigen unknown. Purity above 95% was achieved in all sorted populations. Germline CDR1 KGHSH, CDR2 LQKENI. This CDR3 contains 15 residues. With V trimmed by 2 bases and J by 8 bases, 10 bases remained unmatched. The entry originates in a study of beta chain features in type 1 diabetes. The isolated RNA, all of it, was reverse transcribed, so expressed TCRB transcripts were what got sequenced. Libraries were prepared by immunoSEQ multiplex PCR; TCRdb keeps only in-frame clonotypes and omits some of them. Of more than 300,000 clones in the sample, 10% to 15% were seen once. General study results and limits: There was a possibility that cDNA sequencing over-represented cells with high TCR expression.

Sequenced sample: naive CD4+ T cells from blood. The rearrangement uses TRBV18 and TRBJ2-3; 7 bases fit TRBD2. The sequence was obtained from a man between 18 and 35 years old in good health. CDR3 residues: CASSPGLADVTTQYF. The CDR3 nucleotides are TGTGCCAGCTCACCAGGCCTAGCGGATGTCACTACGCAGTATTTT.